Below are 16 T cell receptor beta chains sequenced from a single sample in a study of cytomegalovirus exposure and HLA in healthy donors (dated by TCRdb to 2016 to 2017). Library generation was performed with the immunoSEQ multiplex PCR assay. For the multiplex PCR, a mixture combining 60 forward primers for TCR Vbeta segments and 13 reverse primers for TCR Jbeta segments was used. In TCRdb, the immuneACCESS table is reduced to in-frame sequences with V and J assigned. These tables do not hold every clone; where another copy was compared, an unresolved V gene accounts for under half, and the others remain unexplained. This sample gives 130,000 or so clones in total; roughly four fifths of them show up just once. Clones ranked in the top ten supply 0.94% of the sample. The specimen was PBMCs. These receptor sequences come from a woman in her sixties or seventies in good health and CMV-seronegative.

The CDR3 protein is CAWSATLGQGVSPQHF. The CDR3 DNA reads TGTGCCTGGAGTGCAACCTTAGGACAGGGGGTTTCGCCCCAGCATTTT. V usage is TRBV30 and J usage is TRBJ1-5, with 10 bases that match TRBD1. The V and J ends lost 1 base and 9 bases, in that order; junction bases with no gene match: 12. The CDR3 has 16 amino acids. From germline, CDR1 is GTSNPN and CDR2 SVGIG (reference sequence).

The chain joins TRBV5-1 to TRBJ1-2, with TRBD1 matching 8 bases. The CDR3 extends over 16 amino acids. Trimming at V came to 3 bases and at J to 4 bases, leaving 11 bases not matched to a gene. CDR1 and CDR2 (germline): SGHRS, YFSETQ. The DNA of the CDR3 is TGCGCCAGCAGCTCAGGGGGCAACAGAAATCTCTATGGCTACACCTTC. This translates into CASSSGGNRNLYGYTF.

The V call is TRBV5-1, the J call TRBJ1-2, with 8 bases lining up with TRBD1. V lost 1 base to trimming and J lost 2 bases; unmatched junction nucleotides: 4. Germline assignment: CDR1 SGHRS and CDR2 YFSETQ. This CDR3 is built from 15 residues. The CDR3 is CASSLTGGTNYGYTF. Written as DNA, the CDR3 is TGCGCCAGCAGCTTGACAGGGGGTACCAACTATGGCTACACCTTC.

The CDR3 nucleotides are TGTGCCAGCACCCGGGGGGGGACCCAGTACTTC. Protein: CASTRGGTQYF. The rearrangement joins TRBV27 to TRBJ2-5; 8 bases map to TRBD2. Germline V gene sequence: CDR1 MNHEY, CDR2 SMNVEV (reference sequence). Unmatched junction bases numbered 2, after V lost 7 bases and J lost 7 bases. The CDR3 runs 11 residues.

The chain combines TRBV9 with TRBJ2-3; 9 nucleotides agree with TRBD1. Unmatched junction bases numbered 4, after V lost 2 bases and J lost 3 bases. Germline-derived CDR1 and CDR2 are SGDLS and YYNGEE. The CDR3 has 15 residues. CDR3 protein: CASSVGTGLTDTQYF. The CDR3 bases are TGTGCCAGCAGCGTTGGGACAGGGTTAACAGATACGCAGTATTTT.

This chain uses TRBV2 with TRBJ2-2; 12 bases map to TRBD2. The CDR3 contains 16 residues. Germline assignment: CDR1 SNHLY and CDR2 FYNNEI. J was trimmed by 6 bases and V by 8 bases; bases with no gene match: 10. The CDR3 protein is CASHTGLAGRAGELFF. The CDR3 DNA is TGTGCCAGCCATACTGGACTAGCGGGGCGAGCCGGGGAGCTGTTTTTT.

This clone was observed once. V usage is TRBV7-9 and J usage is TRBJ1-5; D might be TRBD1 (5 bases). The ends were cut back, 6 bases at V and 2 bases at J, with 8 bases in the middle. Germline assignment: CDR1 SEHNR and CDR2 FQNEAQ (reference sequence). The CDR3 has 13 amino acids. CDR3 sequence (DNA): TGTGCCAGCAGTACACAGGGCAATCAGCCCCAGCATTTT. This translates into CASSTQGNQPQHF. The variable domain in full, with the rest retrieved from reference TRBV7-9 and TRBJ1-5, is DTGVSQNPRHKITKRGQNVTFRCDPISEHNRLYWYRQTLGQGPEFLTYFQNEAQLEKSRLLSDRFSAERPKGSFSTLEIQRTEQGDSAMYLCASSTQGNQPQHFGDGTRLSIL.

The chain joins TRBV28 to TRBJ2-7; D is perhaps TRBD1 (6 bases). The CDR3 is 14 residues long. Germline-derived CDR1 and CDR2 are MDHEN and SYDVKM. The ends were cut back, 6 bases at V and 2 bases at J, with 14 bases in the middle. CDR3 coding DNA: TGTGCCAGCAGCCCCGGACAGTCTGCCTACGAGCAGTACTTC. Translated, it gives CASSPGQSAYEQYF.

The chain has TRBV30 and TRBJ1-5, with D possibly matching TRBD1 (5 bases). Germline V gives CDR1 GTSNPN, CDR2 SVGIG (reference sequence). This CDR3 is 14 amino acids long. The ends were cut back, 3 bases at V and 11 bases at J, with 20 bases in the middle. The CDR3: CAWSPTNRGRAQHF. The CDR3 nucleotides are TGTGCCTGGAGCCCTACGAATAGGGGAAGGGCCCAGCATTTT.

CDR3 coding DNA: TGTGCCACCAGCAGAGATAAACTAGCGGGAGTGGGGTCCTACGAGCAGTACTTC. This translates into CATSRDKLAGVGSYEQYF. This sequence joins TRBV15 and TRBJ2-7; 11 bases are shared with TRBD2. Germline V gene data show CDR1 as LNHNV and CDR2 as YYDKDF (reference sequence). The junction had 8 bases not matched to a gene; V was cut back by 0 bases and J by 1 base. The CDR3 has 18 amino acids.

CDR3 bases: TGCGCCAGCAAAATGACAGGGGCTGTCAATCAGCCCCAGCATTTT. This codes for CASKMTGAVNQPQHF. This chain connects TRBV10-2 to TRBJ1-5, with 8 bases lining up with TRBD1. CDR1 and CDR2 from the germline V gene are WSHSY and SAAADI. The ends lost 7 bases at V and 3 bases at J; junction bases unmatched: 8. The CDR3 runs to 15 residues.

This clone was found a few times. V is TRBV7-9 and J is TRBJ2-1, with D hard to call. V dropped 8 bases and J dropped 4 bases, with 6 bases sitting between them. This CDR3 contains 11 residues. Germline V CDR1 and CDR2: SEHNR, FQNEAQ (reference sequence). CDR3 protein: CASQQYNEQFF. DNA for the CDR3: TGTGCCAGCCAACAGTACAATGAGCAGTTCTTC.

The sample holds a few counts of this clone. The CDR3 DNA follows: TGTGCCAGCTCACACGGACTAGCCGATGGCCGCGGCGAGCAGTACTTC. Amino acids: CASSHGLADGRGEQYF. The rearrangement links TRBV18 to TRBJ2-7, with 8 bases lining up with TRBD2. Germline V CDR1 and CDR2: KGHSH, LQKENI. The CDR3 totals 16 residues. With 4 bases clipped from V and 6 bases from J, the junction kept 14 bases outside the gene matches.

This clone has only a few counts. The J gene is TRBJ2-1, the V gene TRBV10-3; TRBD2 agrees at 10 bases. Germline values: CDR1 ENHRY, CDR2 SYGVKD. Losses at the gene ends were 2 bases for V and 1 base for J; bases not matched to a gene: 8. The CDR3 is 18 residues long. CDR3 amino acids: CAISEPTSGVISYNEQFF. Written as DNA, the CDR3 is TGTGCCATCAGTGAGCCCACTAGCGGGGTTATATCCTACAATGAGCAGTTCTTC.

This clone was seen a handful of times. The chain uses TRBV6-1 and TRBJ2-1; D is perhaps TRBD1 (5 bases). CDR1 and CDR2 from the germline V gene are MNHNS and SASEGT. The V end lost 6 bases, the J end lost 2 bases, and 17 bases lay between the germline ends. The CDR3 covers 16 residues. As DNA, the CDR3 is TGTGCCAGCAGGGAACCAGGCCAGGGTCCCTACAATGAGCAGTTCTTC. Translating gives CASREPGQGPYNEQFF.

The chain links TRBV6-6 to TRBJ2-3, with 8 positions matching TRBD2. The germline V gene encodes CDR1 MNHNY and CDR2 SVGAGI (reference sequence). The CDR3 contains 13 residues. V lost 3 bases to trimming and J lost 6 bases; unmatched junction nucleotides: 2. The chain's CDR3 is CASSYRTSDTQYF. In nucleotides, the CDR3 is TGTGCCAGCAGTTATAGGACTAGCGATACGCAGTATTTT.